These T cell receptor beta chains were read from a single sample in a study of lymphopenia after photon versus proton radiotherapy. Sequenced by immunoSEQ multiplex PCR; TCRdb stores in-frame clones only, minus some. The sample lists tens of thousands of clones; approximately 91% were seen once. This specimen was peripheral blood, taken from a patient treated with photon-based radiotherapy. These receptors were obtained from a woman aged 70-85 years with pancreatic cancer. The CDR3 runs from the conserved cysteine through the conserved F or W. D genes are given only for firm matches. Not every row has a clone size; where given, it reads once, few, many or a size class.

v_gene	d_gene	j_gene	abundance	len	CDR3aa	CDR3nt
TRBV19	-	TRBJ2-3	few	15	CASSIVGFRTDTQYF	TGTGCCAGTAGTATAGTCGGATTTCGGACAGATACGCAGTATTTT
TRBV7-2	-	TRBJ1-5	-	15	CASSAAGGSNQPQHF	TGTGCCAGCAGCGCCGCGGGGGGTAGCAATCAGCCCCAGCATTTT
TRBV18	TRBD1	TRBJ2-7	-	15	CASSLPGQGTYEQYF	TGTGCCAGCTCGTTACCGGGACAGGGGACCTACGAGCAGTACTTC
TRBV19	TRBD1	TRBJ1-1	-	19	CASSKLAPGQGISNTEAFF	TGTGCCAGTAGTAAACTGGCGCCGGGACAGGGGATAAGCAACACTGAAGCTTTCTTT
TRBV2	-	TRBJ1-5	-	13	CASSAGMNQPQHF	TGTGCCAGCAGTGCGGGGATGAATCAGCCCCAGCATTTT
TRBV9	-	TRBJ2-5	-	13	CASSDDPGDTQYF	TGTGCCAGCAGCGACGACCCAGGGGATACCCAGTACTTC
TRBV5-1	-	TRBJ1-5	-	14	CASSPGPWNQPQHF	TGCGCCAGCAGCCCGGGCCCATGGAATCAGCCCCAGCATTTT
TRBV10-3	TRBD2	TRBJ2-1	-	12	CAIGKGGNEQFF	TGTGCCATCGGTAAGGGAGGGAATGAGCAGTTCTTC
TRBV28	TRBD1	TRBJ2-7	-	14	CASSSGQAPYEQYF	TGTGCCAGCAGTTCAGGACAGGCCCCCTACGAGCAGTACTTC
TRBV9	TRBD1	TRBJ2-6	once	17	CASSAPLTGAGANVLTF	TGTGCCAGCAGCGCGCCACTGACAGGGGCCGGGGCCAACGTCCTGACTTTC
TRBV28	-	TRBJ2-1	-	12	CASSLRGNEQFF	TGTGCCAGCAGTTTACGAGGAAATGAGCAGTTCTTC
TRBV7-9	-	TRBJ1-2	-	13	CASSFDSNYGYTF	TGTGCCAGCAGTTTTGACAGTAACTATGGCTACACCTTC
TRBV7-9	TRBD1	TRBJ2-7	few	15	CASSPRGDRAYEQYF	TGTGCCAGCAGCCCCCGGGGGGACAGGGCTTACGAGCAGTACTTC
TRBV28	TRBD1	TRBJ2-1	-	14	CASKVGQGRNEQFF	TGTGCCAGCAAAGTGGGACAGGGCAGGAATGAGCAGTTCTTC
TRBV19	-	TRBJ2-7	-	13	CASSGTASYEQYF	TGTGCCAGTAGTGGAACAGCCTCCTACGAGCAGTACTTC
TRBV4-3	TRBD2	TRBJ2-6	-	19	CASSPRVGSGRSGANVLTF	TGCGCCAGCAGCCCGCGGGTAGGTAGCGGGAGATCCGGGGCCAACGTCCTGACTTTC
TRBV19	-	TRBJ1-5	-	13	CASLGGPGRPQHF	TGTGCCAGTCTAGGAGGACCCGGTCGGCCCCAGCATTTT
TRBV9	-	TRBJ1-1	few	15	CASSPFAKGNTEAFF	TGTGCCAGCAGCCCTTTTGCCAAGGGGAACACTGAAGCTTTCTTT
TRBV14	-	TRBJ1-3	-	15	CASSPPTISGNTIYF	TGTGCCAGCAGCCCGCCAACCATTTCTGGAAACACCATATATTTT
TRBV5-4	TRBD1	TRBJ2-1	-	18	CASSLEVQGAAGRDEQFF	TGTGCCAGCAGCTTGGAGGTACAGGGGGCGGCCGGGCGGGATGAGCAGTTCTTC
TRBV18	-	TRBJ2-2	-	14	CASSPAVNTGELFF	TGTGCCAGCTCACCCGCTGTGAACACCGGGGAGCTGTTTTTT
TRBV4-3	-	TRBJ2-2	-	13	CASSQGAAGELFF	TGCGCCAGCAGCCAAGGGGCGGCCGGGGAGCTGTTTTTT
TRBV18	TRBD2	TRBJ2-5	once	13	CASSSGNQETQYF	TGTGCCAGCTCTAGCGGGAACCAAGAGACCCAGTACTTC
TRBV5-6	-	TRBJ2-7	-	19	CASSPRIGRVKSDPYEQYF	TGTGCCAGCAGCCCAAGGATCGGCAGGGTCAAAAGCGACCCCTACGAGCAGTACTTC
TRBV7-9	-	TRBJ1-4	-	13	CASSRGQGEKLFF	TGTGCCAGCAGCCGGGGCCAGGGCGAAAAACTGTTTTTT
TRBV18	-	TRBJ2-5	-	14	CASSPLTGQETQYF	TGTGCCAGCTCACCACTAACAGGGCAAGAGACCCAGTACTTC
TRBV4-2	TRBD1	TRBJ2-7	few	16	CASSQDRTGPPYEQYF	TGTGCCAGCAGCCAAGACAGGACAGGCCCACCTTACGAGCAGTACTTC
TRBV7-9	TRBD1	TRBJ2-5	-	15	CASSLTGQGPGTQYF	TGTGCCAGCAGCTTGACCGGACAGGGGCCGGGGACCCAGTACTTC
TRBV5-6	TRBD2	TRBJ2-1	-	17	CASSSQGLAGVYNEQFF	TGTGCCAGCAGCTCCCAGGGACTAGCGGGAGTCTACAATGAGCAGTTCTTC
TRBV5-6	-	TRBJ2-6	-	15	CASSFRGSGANVLTF	TGTGCCAGCAGCTTTAGGGGCTCTGGGGCCAACGTCCTGACTTTC
TRBV19	TRBD1	TRBJ1-2	few	13	CATTWTGSGGYTF	TGTGCCACAACCTGGACAGGGTCAGGCGGCTACACCTTC
TRBV5-6	TRBD2	TRBJ2-5	once	15	CASSLVEGLPETQYF	TGTGCCAGCAGCTTGGTGGAGGGACTACCGGAGACCCAGTACTTC
TRBV6-1	-	TRBJ1-4	-	13	CASRGPLNEKLFF	TGTGCCAGCAGGGGGCCGTTAAATGAAAAACTGTTTTTT
TRBV28	-	TRBJ1-5	-	14	CASRISGSNQPQHF	TGTGCCAGCAGAATATCAGGGAGCAATCAGCCCCAGCATTTT
TRBV15	-	TRBJ2-5	once	13	CATRRNSVETQYF	TGTGCCACCAGGAGAAATAGCGTGGAGACCCAGTACTTC
TRBV6-6	TRBD1	TRBJ2-3	-	15	CASRNGQGSTDTQYF	TGTGCCAGCAGGAACGGACAGGGGAGCACAGATACGCAGTATTTT
TRBV28	-	TRBJ1-1	-	14	CASRGDRSDTEAFF	TGTGCCAGCAGAGGCGACAGGTCAGACACTGAAGCTTTCTTT
TRBV29-1	-	TRBJ2-1	-	13	CSFGRGFLDEQFF	TGCAGCTTTGGGCGGGGTTTTTTGGATGAGCAGTTCTTC
TRBV29-1	TRBD1	TRBJ2-5	few	13	CSVEARGRETQYF	TGCAGCGTTGAGGCCAGGGGGCGAGAGACCCAGTACTTC
TRBV4-1	TRBD2	TRBJ2-7	-	19	CASSQDRASGSSSSYEQYF	TGCGCCAGCAGCCAAGATCGGGCCAGCGGGAGTTCAAGCTCCTACGAGCAGTACTTC
TRBV7-9	TRBD2	TRBJ2-5	few	16	CASSFSPGLGEETQYF	TGTGCCAGCAGCTTTTCACCGGGACTAGGTGAGGAGACCCAGTACTTC
TRBV5-6	TRBD2	TRBJ2-7	-	16	CASSLRGAGGSNEQYF	TGTGCCAGCAGCCTCCGGGGAGCGGGAGGTTCCAACGAGCAGTACTTC
TRBV4-1	-	TRBJ2-2	-	14	CASSQDPWSGELFF	TGCGCCAGCAGCCAGGACCCTTGGAGCGGGGAGCTGTTTTTT
TRBV10-3	TRBD2	TRBJ2-1	-	14	CATTEGTSGNEQFF	TGTGCCACCACCGAGGGGACTAGCGGCAATGAGCAGTTCTTC
TRBV7-8	TRBD1	TRBJ1-3	-	17	CASSLPGQGKSGNTIYF	TGTGCCAGCAGCCTACCGGGACAGGGAAAATCAGGAAACACCATATATTTT